A single sample is the source of the 29 T cell receptor beta chains below, sequenced in a study of blood T cell repertoires in COVID-19. Profiled with immunoSEQ multiplex PCR; TCRdb holds only in-frame clones, not every one. Of approximately 250,000 clones in the sample, around 86% were seen once. The sample was peripheral blood. These receptors were obtained from a woman older than 75 with COVID-19, enrolled during active disease.

The CDR3 sequence: CASSQAGRGDNQPQHF. The CDR3 coding sequence is TGTGCCAGCAGCCAAGCCGGGCGGGGGGACAATCAGCCCCAGCATTTT. The chain carries TRBV4-2 and TRBJ1-5; D is possibly TRBD1 (5 bases). V gave up 1 base and J gave up 3 bases, with 13 bases separating them. Germline V gene data show CDR1 as LGHNA and CDR2 as YNFKEQ. The CDR3 runs to 16 residues.

The rearrangement joins TRBV7-8 to TRBJ2-5, with 7 nucleotides matching TRBD2. The germline V gene has CDR1 SGHVS and CDR2 FQNEAQ. V gave up 5 bases and J gave up 5 bases; unmatched junction bases: 17. This CDR3 is 17 amino acids long. This chain's CDR3 is CASSPGRRTGSSETQYF. The CDR3 DNA reads TGTGCCAGCAGCCCCGGGAGGAGGACCGGCAGCAGCGAGACCCAGTACTTC.

The chain links TRBV9 to TRBJ1-3, with unresolved D. The V and J ends lost 0 bases and 0 bases respectively, with 4 bases between them. The germline V gene encodes CDR1 SGDLS and CDR2 YYNGEE. The CDR3 has 14 residues. CDR3 in DNA: TGTGCCAGCAGCGTAGCGAGCTCTGGAAACACCATATATTTT. Residues: CASSVASSGNTIYF.

In regard to this clone: The junction shows a germline mismatch at one end, possibly a read error. This sequence joins TRBV7-7 and TRBJ1-5, with D possibly being TRBD1 (5 bases). This CDR3 is built from 15 residues. Germline CDR1 SSHAT, CDR2 FNYEAQ (reference sequence). The CDR3 DNA follows: TGTGCTAGCAGCTTAGAACAGGAGAGCAATCAGCCCCAGCATTTT. Its protein is CASSLEQESNQPQHF.

The CDR3 DNA is TGTGCCAGCAGCCTGGGACAGAGCACAGATACGCAGTATTTT. As protein: CASSLGQSTDTQYF. V gene TRBV7-2 combines with J gene TRBJ2-3, with 7 bases aligning to TRBD1. Germline V lookup: CDR1 SGHTA, CDR2 FQGNSA. The CDR3 is made up of 14 amino acids. V gave up 5 bases and J gave up 0 bases; unmatched junction bases: 2.

The chain carries TRBV4-1 and TRBJ1-1; unclear D gene. The CDR3 runs 15 residues. Germline V gives CDR1 MGHRA, CDR2 YSYEKL. The V end lost 0 bases, the J end lost 3 bases, and 11 bases lay between the germline ends. Written as DNA, the CDR3 is TGCGCCAGCAGCCAAGACAGGAATGTCGACACTGAAGCTTTCTTT. As protein: CASSQDRNVDTEAFF.

The chain recombines TRBV3-1 (or the pseudogene TRBV3-2) with TRBJ2-2; no reliable D call. CDR3 size: 16 residues. The V gene's germline CDR1 is LGHDT and CDR2 YNNKEL (reference sequence). V was clipped by 3 bases and J by 2 bases, with 13 bases between them. This CDR3 is CASSQVAHPNTGELFF. In nucleotides, the CDR3 is TGTGCCAGCAGCCAGGTGGCTCACCCAAACACCGGGGAGCTGTTTTTT.

Of note for this clone: This sample includes further DNA sequences coding for the same CDR3. This chain uses TRBV6-5 with TRBJ1-6; tentatively, D is TRBD1 (5 bases). The CDR3 length is 15 residues. Looked up from germline, CDR1 is MNHEY and CDR2 is SVGAGI. The V and J ends lost 2 bases and 7 bases respectively, with 12 bases between them. The CDR3 here is CASSYRDRGNSPLHF. The DNA for the CDR3 is TGTGCCAGCAGTTACAGAGACAGAGGAAATTCACCCCTCCACTTT.

The J gene is TRBJ1-1, the V gene TRBV3-1 (or the pseudogene TRBV3-2); D gene unclear. Germline-derived CDR1 and CDR2 are LGHDT and YNNKEL (reference sequence). CDR3 length equals 15 residues. The ends were cut back, 2 bases at V and 5 bases at J, with 15 bases in the middle. CDR3 sequence: CASSQSDSGRTEAFF. The CDR3 DNA is TGTGCCAGCAGCCAATCCGATTCGGGTCGTACTGAAGCTTTCTTT.

The V call is TRBV5-1, the J call TRBJ2-2; weak D call: TRBD1 (5 bases). Germline V CDR1 and CDR2: SGHRS, YFSETQ. This CDR3 is built from 14 residues. V was cut by 4 bases and J by 1 base, with 8 bases left in between. This chain's CDR3 is CASSPTENTGELFF. The CDR3 DNA is TGCGCCAGCAGCCCGACAGAGAACACCGGGGAGCTGTTTTTT. Combining the CDR3 with reference TRBV5-1 and TRBJ2-2 gives the whole variable domain KAGVTQTPRYLIKTRGQQVTLSCSPISGHRSVSWYQQTPGQGLQFLFEYFSETQRNKGNFPGRFSGRQFSNSRSEMNVSTLELGDSALYLCASSPTENTGELFFGEGSRLTVL.

The V call is TRBV2, the J call TRBJ2-6; D possibly corresponds to TRBD2 (5 bases). The germline CDR1 and CDR2 sequences are SNHLY and FYNNEI. With 4 bases removed from V and 8 bases from J, the gap between germline ends came to 9 bases. The CDR3 is 13 amino acids. CDR3 sequence reads: CASSVEGTNVLTF. The CDR3 DNA is TGTGCCAGCAGTGTTGAGGGTACCAACGTCCTGACTTTC.

The chain carries TRBV3-1 (or the pseudogene TRBV3-2) and TRBJ1-2; tentatively, D is TRBD1 (6 bases). V lost 1 base and J lost 3, with 12 bases in between. Germline assignment: CDR1 LGHDT and CDR2 YNNKEL (reference sequence). This CDR3 region has 15 residues. The CDR3 loop reads CASSQGGRGYYGYTF. Written as DNA, the CDR3 is TGTGCCAGCAGCCAAGGCGGCAGGGGATACTATGGCTACACCTTC.

The rearrangement links TRBV5-8 to TRBJ2-3; no firm D call. Trimming shortened V by 3 bases and J by 3 bases, and 14 bases separated the two germline ends. This CDR3 spans 15 amino acids. In germline, CDR1 is SGHTS, CDR2 YDEGEE. CDR3 DNA sequence: TGTGCCAGCAGCTCTCTATCCTTAGCTACAGATACGCAGTATTTT. Encoded protein: CASSSLSLATDTQYF.

This chain connects TRBV28 to TRBJ1-5, with D hard to call. The CDR3 extends over 15 amino acids. The germline V gene encodes CDR1 MDHEN and CDR2 SYDVKM. Trimming cost V 4 bases and J 3 bases, with 13 bases left between them. The CDR3 spells CASSWAGGINQPQHF. CDR3 nucleotide sequence: TGTGCCAGCAGTTGGGCAGGAGGGATCAATCAGCCCCAGCATTTT. Combining the CDR3 with reference TRBV28 and TRBJ1-5 gives the whole variable domain DVKVTQSSRYLVKRTGEKVFLECVQDMDHENMFWYRQDPGLGLRLIYFSYDVKMKEKGDIPEGYSVSREKKERFSLILESASTNQTSMYLCASSWAGGINQPQHFGDGTRLSIL.

The chain employs TRBV5-1 and TRBJ2-1; maybe TRBD2 (6 bases). Per the germline V gene, CDR1 is SGHRS and CDR2 is YFSETQ. Trimming took 4 bases from V and 2 from J, leaving 16 bases between them. The CDR3 consists of 16 residues. CDR3 DNA: TGCGCCAGCAGCCCTAAGGAGGGCCCTCCCTACAATGAGCAGTTCTTC. Translated: CASSPKEGPPYNEQFF.

On this clone: This sample also contains other DNA sequences that code for the same CDR3. The chain uses TRBV5-1 and TRBJ2-3; TRBD2 matches 9 bases. CDR1 is SGHRS and CDR2 is YFSETQ in the germline V gene. The CDR3 length is 15 residues. The junction had 4 bases not matched to a gene; V was cut back by 5 bases and J by 0 bases. In DNA form, the CDR3 reads TGCGCCAGCAGGCCAAGCGGGGGGAGCACAGATACGCAGTATTTT. Protein sequence: CASRPSGGSTDTQYF.

This clone appeared once. The chain uses TRBV18 and TRBJ1-5; possible D gene TRBD1, 6 bases. Between the trimmed V and J ends, which lost 6 bases and 3 bases, there was a span of 15 bases. CDR3 length: 15 residues. Germline V gives CDR1 KGHSH, CDR2 LQKENI. The CDR3 is CASSLGQRLNQPQHF. The CDR3 DNA follows: TGTGCCAGCTCCCTAGGACAGAGACTCAATCAGCCCCAGCATTTT.

V and J are TRBV2 and TRBJ1-1, with a tentative D call TRBD1 (6 bases). V dropped 4 bases and J dropped 5 bases, with 14 bases sitting between them. The CDR3 length is 14 residues. Per the germline V gene, CDR1 is SNHLY and CDR2 is FYNNEI. CDR3 sequence reads: CASSGSRGITEAFF. The CDR3 nucleotides are TGTGCCAGCAGTGGCAGCAGGGGAATTACTGAAGCTTTCTTT.

The rearrangement uses TRBV6-1 and TRBJ2-1; the D is unclear. Germline CDR1 and CDR2: MNHNS and SASEGT. The CDR3 is 11 amino acids. The germline V and J ends were trimmed by 10 bases and 4 bases, with 8 bases remaining between them. For the CDR3, the DNA is TGTGCCACCGGAGTGTACAATGAGCAGTTCTTC. This codes for CATGVYNEQFF.

V gene TRBV14 combines with J gene TRBJ2-5, with D possibly TRBD1 on 6 matching bases. The CDR3 extends over 15 amino acids. Germline V gene sequence: CDR1 SGHDN, CDR2 FVKESK. With 5 bases removed from V and 5 bases from J, the gap between germline ends came to 18 bases. CDR3 in amino acids: CASSESTGIGETQYF. The CDR3 region has the DNA TGTGCCAGCAGCGAGTCCACAGGGATCGGGGAGACCCAGTACTTC.

Concerning this clone: The same CDR3 also results from other DNA sequences found in this sample. The rearrangement links TRBV28 to TRBJ1-2, with TRBD1 identical over 12 bases. CDR3 size: 15 residues. Germline loops: CDR1 MDHEN, CDR2 SYDVKM. V dropped 4 bases and J dropped 2; count of bases not matched to a gene: 2. The CDR3 DNA reads TGTGCCAGCAGTTCCGGGACAGGGGGCAACTATGGCTACACCTTC. Its translation is CASSSGTGGNYGYTF.

This clone was detected once. The V gene is TRBV6-5, the J gene TRBJ1-6; no definite D call. V was pared by 2 bases and J by 9 bases, with 14 bases between. Germline assignment: CDR1 MNHEY and CDR2 SVGAGI. The CDR3 totals 15 residues. CDR3 protein: CASSYDEGLGSPLHF. DNA for the CDR3: TGTGCCAGCAGTTACGATGAGGGTCTCGGTTCACCCCTCCACTTT.

The chain combines TRBV2 with TRBJ1-1, with TRBD1 as a possible D gene (6 bases). The germline V gene has CDR1 SNHLY and CDR2 FYNNEI. V was shortened by 9 bases and J by 1 base, with 15 bases between the two germline ends. This CDR3 region has 14 residues. The CDR3 is CARARGARNTEAFF. The CDR3 DNA sequence: TGTGCCAGGGCCAGGGGTGCGCGGAACACTGAAGCTTTCTTT. The variable domain in full, completed from reference TRBV2 and TRBJ1-1, reads EPEVTQTPSHQVTQMGQEVILRCVPISNHLYFYWYRQILGQKVEFLVSFYNNEISEKSEIFDDQFSVERPDGSNFTLKIRSTKLEDSAMYFCARARGARNTEAFFGQGTRLTVV.

The V call is TRBV7-9, the J call TRBJ2-1; 7 bases agree with TRBD1. Looked up from germline, CDR1 is SEHNR and CDR2 is FQNEAQ (reference sequence). After removal of 8 bases from V and 0 bases from J, the junction contained 7 bases not matched to a gene. This CDR3 has 15 residues. CDR3 nucleotides: TGTGCCAGCGAACCGGGACAGCGCTCCTACAATGAGCAGTTCTTC. Translated, it gives CASEPGQRSYNEQFF.

V usage is TRBV24-1 and J usage is TRBJ1-5; no firm D call. V lost 0 bases and J 7 bases, leaving 9 bases between the germline ends. The germline CDR1 and CDR2 sequences are KGHDR and SFDVKD. The CDR3 is made up of 14 amino acids. DNA for the CDR3: TGTGCCACCAGTGATTTGCTTGGGCCCCAGCCCCAGCATTTT. Protein sequence: CATSDLLGPQPQHF.

V and J are TRBV7-2 and TRBJ1-3; D is ambiguous. Germline lookup yields CDR1 SGHTA and CDR2 FQGNSA. Trimming took off 5 bases at V and 0 bases at J, with 14 bases between the two ends. The CDR3 is 16 residues long. Here the CDR3 DNA reads TGTGCCAGCAGCCTACTGACATTGAACTCTGGAAACACCATATATTTT. This encodes CASSLLTLNSGNTIYF.

As DNA, the CDR3 is TGTGCCAGCAGCCGGGGCGGGGATCCCTACGAGCAGTACTTC. Translated, it gives CASSRGGDPYEQYF. V usage is TRBV7-2 and J usage is TRBJ2-7; perhaps TRBD2 as D (6 bases). Trimming shortened V by 5 bases and J by 2 bases, and 13 bases separated the two germline ends. Germline values: CDR1 SGHTA, CDR2 FQGNSA. There are 14 residues in the CDR3.

Only one count was recorded for this clone. The chain recombines TRBV7-6 with TRBJ1-3; 7 bases are a match to TRBD1. J lost 4 bases, V lost 4 bases, and 4 bases had no gene match. This CDR3 is built from 14 residues. The germline CDR1 and CDR2 sequences are SGHVS and FNYEAQ. DNA for the CDR3: TGTGCCAGCAGCTCGGGACAGCCAGGAAACACCATATATTTT. Amino acids: CASSSGQPGNTIYF.

Of note for this clone: At one of its ends the junction is not consistent with the germline gene, which may arise from a read error. This chain links TRBV11-2 with TRBJ2-1; 12 bases line up with TRBD2. Germline V gives CDR1 SGHAT, CDR2 FQNNGV. The CDR3 is 11 residues long. CDR3 DNA sequence: TGTGCCAGCAGCGCTAGCGGGGGGGCGGTCTTC. It is translated as CASSASGGAVF.